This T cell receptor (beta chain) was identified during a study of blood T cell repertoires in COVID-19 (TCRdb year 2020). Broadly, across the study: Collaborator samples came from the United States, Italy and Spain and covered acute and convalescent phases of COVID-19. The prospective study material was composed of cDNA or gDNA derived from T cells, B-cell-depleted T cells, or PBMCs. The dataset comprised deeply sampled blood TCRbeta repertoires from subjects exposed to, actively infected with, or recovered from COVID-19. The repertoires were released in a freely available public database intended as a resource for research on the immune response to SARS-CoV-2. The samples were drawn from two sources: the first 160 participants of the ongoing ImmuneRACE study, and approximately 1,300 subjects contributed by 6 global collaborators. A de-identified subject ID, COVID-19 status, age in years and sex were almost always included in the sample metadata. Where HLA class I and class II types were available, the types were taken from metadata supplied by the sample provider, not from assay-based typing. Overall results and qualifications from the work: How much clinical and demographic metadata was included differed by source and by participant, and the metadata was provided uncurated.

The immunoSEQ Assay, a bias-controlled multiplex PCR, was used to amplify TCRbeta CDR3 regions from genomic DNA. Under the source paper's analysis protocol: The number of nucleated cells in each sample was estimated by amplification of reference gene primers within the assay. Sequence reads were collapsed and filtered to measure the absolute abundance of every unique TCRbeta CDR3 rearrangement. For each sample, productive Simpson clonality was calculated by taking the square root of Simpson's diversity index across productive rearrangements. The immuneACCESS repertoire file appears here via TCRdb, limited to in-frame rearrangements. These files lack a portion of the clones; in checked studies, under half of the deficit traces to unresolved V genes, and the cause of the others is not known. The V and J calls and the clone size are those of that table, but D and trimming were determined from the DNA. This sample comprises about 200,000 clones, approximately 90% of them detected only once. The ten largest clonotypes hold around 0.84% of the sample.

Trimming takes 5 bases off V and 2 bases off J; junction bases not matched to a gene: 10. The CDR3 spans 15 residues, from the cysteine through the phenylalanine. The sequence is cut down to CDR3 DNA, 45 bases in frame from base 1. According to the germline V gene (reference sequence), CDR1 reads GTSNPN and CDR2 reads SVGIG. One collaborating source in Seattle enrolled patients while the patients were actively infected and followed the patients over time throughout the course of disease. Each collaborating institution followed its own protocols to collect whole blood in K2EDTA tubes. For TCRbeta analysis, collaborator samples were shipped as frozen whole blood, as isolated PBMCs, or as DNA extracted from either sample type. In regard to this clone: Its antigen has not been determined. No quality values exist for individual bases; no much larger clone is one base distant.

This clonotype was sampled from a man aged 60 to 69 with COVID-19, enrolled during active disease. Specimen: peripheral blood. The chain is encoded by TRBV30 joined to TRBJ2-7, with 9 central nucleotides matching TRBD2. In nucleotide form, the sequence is TGTGCCTGGGCCGTGCCTAGCGGGAAGACCTACGAGCAGTACTTC. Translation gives CAWAVPSGKTYEQYF. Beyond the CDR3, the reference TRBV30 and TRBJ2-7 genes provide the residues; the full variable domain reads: SQTIHQWPATLVQPVGSPLSLECTVEGTSNPNLYWYRQAAGRGLQLLFYSVGIGQISSEVPQNLSASRPQDRQFILSSKKLLLSDSGFYLCAWAVPSGKTYEQYFGPGTRLTVT.